Following are 6 T cell receptor beta chains from one sample sequenced in a study of T-cell reconstitution after alpha-beta-depleted transplantation in children (dated by TCRdb to about 2016). The antigens these receptors bind are not known. The library was built by means of PCR. Data came from an Illumina HiSeq 2500. TCR libraries were prepared with molecular barcoding, using unique molecular identifiers to normalize TCRbeta repertoire quantification. Starting from the raw public reads, TCRdb applied fastp trimming at Q25, assembled clones with MiXCR and retained in-frame beta chains. Rows merge per CDR3 protein into single entries with the most common DNA and genes. In this sample the table shows 250,000 to 300,000 distinct CDR3 sequences, around 7.1% of which occur a single time. 9.1% of the sample goes to the ten largest clones. In light of the paper, this sample's treatment or condition label describes: allogeneic hematopoietic cell transplantation with graft depleted of TCRalphabeta T cells and CD19 B cells.

What the study reported, not specific to this receptor: Hyperexpanded clone frequencies declined over subsequent months; after one year, T-cell counts and TCRbeta diversity were mostly attributed to newly produced T cells.

Source: peripheral blood, taken 360 days after TCRalphabeta/CD19-depleted stem cell transplant. These receptors all stem from a female patient aged 2-10 years who had a stem cell transplant for Fanconi anemia, so the T cells may come from the graft donor.

This clonotype was counted many times. This sequence joins TRBV12-3 or TRBV12-4 and TRBJ2-3; 7 bases agree with TRBD2. Unmatched junction bases numbered 10, after V lost 6 bases and J lost 4 bases. The CDR3 is 15 residues long. CDR3 sequence (DNA): TGTGCCAGCAGCCCGGACGGGGGGAGGGCAGATACGCAGTATTTT. It translates to CASSPDGGRADTQYF.

This CDR3 is CASSASGSPNTGELFF. In DNA form, the CDR3 reads TGTGCCAGCAGTGCTAGCGGGAGTCCGAACACCGGGGAGCTGTTTTTT. V usage is TRBV2 and J usage is TRBJ2-2; TRBD2 matches 10 bases. After removal of 4 bases from V and 0 bases from J, the junction contained 2 bases not matched to a gene. The CDR3 has 16 residues. Germline V gives CDR1 SNHLY, CDR2 FYNNEI.

The chain links TRBV18 to TRBJ2-7; 11 nucleotides match TRBD2. The V segment lost 6 bases and the J segment 3 bases; nucleotides outside the gene matches: 7. CDR3 size: 15 residues. The germline V gene has CDR1 KGHSH and CDR2 LQKENI. In DNA, the CDR3 is TGTGCCAGCTCGTACGCTAGCGGGAGGATCTACGAGCAGTACTTC. It codes for CASSYASGRIYEQYF.

In DNA form, the CDR3 reads TGCGCCAGCAGTGAGTCGGGGCTCCAAAGCATTCAGTACTTC. Encoded protein: CASSESGLQSIQYF. V is TRBV10-1 and J is TRBJ2-4, with a tentative D call TRBD1 (5 bases). The germline CDR1 and CDR2 sequences are WNHNN and SYGVQD (reference sequence). V was pared by 0 bases and J by 9 bases, with 12 bases between. CDR3 length: 14 residues.

This clonotype showed up just a few times. This chain connects TRBV19 to TRBJ2-1, with D possibly matching TRBD2 (5 bases). Trimming pared 10 bases from V and 4 bases from J, leaving 14 bases between. The CDR3 has 13 residues. Germline CDR1 LNHDA, CDR2 SQIVND (reference sequence). The CDR3 is CAISDGEYNEQFF. The DNA of the CDR3 is TGTGCCATCTCCGACGGGGAGTACAATGAGCAGTTCTTC.

In this sample, this clonotype turned up many times. This sequence joins TRBV11-1 and TRBJ2-3; D ambiguous. The CDR3 extends over 12 amino acids. The V end was cut by 5 bases, the J end by 6 bases, with 9 bases between. Germline CDR1 reads SGHAT; CDR2 reads FQDESV (reference sequence). CDR3 nucleotides: TGTGCCAGCAGCCGAGGCTGGGATACGCAGTATTTT. As protein: CASSRGWDTQYF. The full variable domain, with the rest looked up from reference TRBV11-1 and TRBJ2-3, is EAEVAQSPRYKITEKSQAVAFWCDPISGHATLYWYRQILGQGPELLVQFQDESVVDDSQLPKDRFSAERLKGVDSTLKIQPAELGDSAMYLCASSRGWDTQYFGPGTRLTVL.